The 23 T cell receptor beta chains in this list originate from one sample, sequenced in a study of graft-versus-host responses after intestinal transplantation. For these TCRs, the target antigens are not known. Sequencing used immunoSEQ multiplex PCR; TCRdb keeps in-frame clones, though not all of them. Here the sample spans just under 50,000 clones, approximately 84% being singletons. The specimen comprised unstimulated CD4+ T cells sorted from spleen or lymph node cells, sampled before transplant. The source is a human donor who was the organ donor for an intestinal transplant.

Only a few counts were recorded for this clone. The chain joins TRBV10-1 to TRBJ2-3; TRBD2 is a possible D gene (6 bases). Germline CDR1 WNHNN, CDR2 SYGVQD (reference sequence). Deletions cut 6 bases from V and 0 bases from J, with 10 bases between. The CDR3 consists of 14 residues. The CDR3 sequence is CASSFSGSTDTQYF. In nucleotides, the CDR3 is TGCGCCAGCAGCTTCAGCGGGAGCACAGATACGCAGTATTTT.

This clone showed up just a few times. The chain joins TRBV15 to TRBJ2-7; 7 bases match TRBD2. In germline, CDR1 is LNHNV, CDR2 YYDKDF (reference sequence). The CDR3 contains 16 residues. V lost 0 bases and J lost 5; bases outside the gene matches: 10. CDR3 bases: TGTGCCACCAGCAGAGAAGAGCGGGGCGGTACCAACGAGCAGTACTTC. This sequence encodes CATSREERGGTNEQYF.

This clone came up a few times. V gene TRBV7-7 combines with J gene TRBJ2-5; TRBD2 is a possible D gene (5 bases). Looked up from germline, CDR1 is SSHAT and CDR2 is FNYEAQ (reference sequence). CDR3 length: 12 amino acids. V lost 5 bases to trimming and J lost 7 bases, with 11 bases between them. The CDR3 is CASSPESGTQYF. Here the CDR3 DNA reads TGTGCCAGCAGCCCCGAGAGCGGGACCCAGTACTTC.

The V and J genes are TRBV30 and TRBJ2-7, with TRBD2 matching over 8 bases. V lost 5 bases to trimming and J lost 7 bases; unmatched junction nucleotides: 16. The germline V gene encodes CDR1 GTSNPN and CDR2 SVGIG (reference sequence). CDR3 length equals 15 residues. The CDR3 nucleotides read TGTGCCTGGCGCGGGGGGCAGGCCCGGGCGGGGGAGCAGTACTTC. This gives the protein CAWRGGQARAGEQYF.

The chain employs TRBV19 and TRBJ1-4; 8 bases are a match to TRBD1. CDR3 length: 12 amino acids. Germline CDR1 and CDR2: LNHDA and SQIVND (reference sequence). V gave up 6 bases and J gave up 6 bases; unmatched junction bases: 0. CDR3 bases: TGTGCCAGTAGGACAGGGGATGAAAAACTGTTTTTT. The encoded protein is CASRTGDEKLFF. Full variable domain (missing parts from reference TRBV19 and TRBJ1-4): DGGITQSPKYLFRKEGQNVTLSCEQNLNHDAMYWYRQDPGQGLRLIYYSQIVNDFQKGDIAEGYSVSREKKESFPLTVTSAQKNPTAFYLCASRTGDEKLFFGSGTQLSVL.

The rearrangement links TRBV5-1 to TRBJ2-6; a possible D gene is TRBD2 (6 bases). Germline V CDR1 and CDR2: SGHRS, YFSETQ. The germline V and J ends were trimmed by 0 bases and 2 bases, with 9 bases remaining between them. The CDR3 length is 16 residues. The CDR3 DNA sequence: TGCGCCAGCAGCTTGGTCGGGGGAGCTGGGGCCAACGTCCTGACTTTC. Translating gives CASSLVGGAGANVLTF.

The chain carries TRBV9 and TRBJ1-6; the D gene is possibly TRBD1 (5 bases). V lost 4 bases and J lost 0, with 14 bases in between. Germline CDR1 SGDLS, CDR2 YYNGEE. This CDR3 has 17 residues. The CDR3 nucleotides are TGTGCCAGCAGCTCTCCCCCGGGGGGCTCCTATAATTCACCCCTCCACTTT. Amino acid sequence: CASSSPPGGSYNSPLHF. Together with reference TRBV9 and TRBJ1-6, the CDR3 gives the full variable domain: DSGVTQTPKHLITATGQRVTLRCSPRSGDLSVYWYQQSLDQGLQFLIQYYNGEERAKGNILERFSAQQFPDLHSELNLSSLELGDSALYFCASSSPPGGSYNSPLHFGNGTRLTVT.

The chain is built from TRBV30 and TRBJ2-1; 8 bases line up with TRBD2. CDR3 length: 15 residues. The V and J ends lost 4 bases and 7 bases, in that order; junction bases with no gene match: 12. Germline CDR1 GTSNPN, CDR2 SVGIG (reference sequence). The chain's CDR3 is CAWTYSGSLGNEQFF. The CDR3 DNA follows: TGTGCCTGGACTTACAGCGGGAGTTTAGGTAATGAGCAGTTCTTC.

CDR3 residues: CASSEPSGGEQFF. The CDR3 nucleotides are TGTGCCAGCAGTGAACCTAGTGGGGGCGAGCAGTTCTTC. The chain has TRBV2 and TRBJ2-1; perhaps TRBD1 as D (6 bases). The CDR3 runs 13 residues. Germline CDR1 is SNHLY and CDR2 is FYNNEI. V was clipped by 2 bases and J by 10 bases, with 12 bases between them.

J is TRBJ1-1 and V is TRBV6-1; the match to TRBD1 covers 9 bases. From germline, CDR1 is MNHNS and CDR2 SASEGT. CDR3 length equals 13 residues. The J segment lost 7 bases and the V segment lost 6 bases, leaving 6 bases of the junction unmatched. CDR3 sequence reads: CASSRDREGEAFF. The CDR3, as DNA: TGTGCCAGCAGCCGGGACAGGGAGGGTGAAGCTTTCTTT.

The CDR3 DNA follows: TGTGCCAGCAGTTCGACAGGTTGGAGTGGCTACACCTTC. Its translation is CASSSTGWSGYTF. V and J are TRBV5-4 and TRBJ1-2; TRBD1 might be the D (6 bases). The CDR3 length is 13 residues. V lost 5 bases to trimming and J lost 7 bases, with 15 bases between them. Germline V gene lookup returns CDR1 SGHNT and CDR2 YYREEE (reference sequence).

This rearrangement joins TRBV25-1 to TRBJ2-3; no firm D call. Deletions cut 6 bases from V and 8 bases from J, with 9 bases between. Germline lookup yields CDR1 MGHDK and CDR2 SYGVNS. The CDR3 has 11 residues. CDR3 loop: CASSRLVTQYF. CDR3 DNA sequence: TGTGCCAGCAGCAGGCTAGTTACGCAGTATTTT.

In its sample, this clone was seen once. J is TRBJ2-4 and V is TRBV7-9, with unresolved D. The CDR3 runs 14 residues. The germline V gene has CDR1 SEHNR and CDR2 FQNEAQ (reference sequence). Trimming shortened V by 3 bases and J by 0 bases, and 6 bases separated the two germline ends. For the CDR3, the DNA is TGTGCCAGCAGCTTGGACCTAGCCAAAAACATTCAGTACTTC. It codes for CASSLDLAKNIQYF.

The rearrangement links TRBV9 to TRBJ1-3, with D tentatively TRBD1 (5 bases). Germline V gene sequence: CDR1 SGDLS, CDR2 YYNGEE. With 2 bases removed from V and 1 base from J, the gap between germline ends came to 16 bases. The CDR3 has 17 residues. In nucleotides, the CDR3 is TGTGCCAGCAGCGTCGGACGGGGCGGCCCTTCTGGAAACACCATATATTTT. Residues: CASSVGRGGPSGNTIYF.

This clone occurred once. This rearrangement joins TRBV6-5 to TRBJ1-5; D is perhaps TRBD1 (6 bases). CDR1 is MNHEY, CDR2 SVGAGI, per germline. The V and J ends lost 10 bases and 0 bases respectively, with 13 bases between them. CDR3 length: 14 residues. CDR3 sequence: CAIEWGASNQPQHF. DNA of the CDR3: TGTGCCATCGAGTGGGGGGCTAGCAATCAGCCCCAGCATTTT.

The chain employs TRBV27 and TRBJ1-1, with 7 bases matching TRBD1. CDR3 size: 15 residues. The J segment lost 7 bases and the V segment lost 5 bases, leaving 13 bases of the junction unmatched. Germline lookup yields CDR1 MNHEY and CDR2 SMNVEV (reference sequence). The CDR3 is CASSEVGRGIDEAFF. The CDR3 nucleotides read TGTGCCAGCAGTGAGGTGGGCAGGGGGATCGATGAAGCTTTCTTT.

This chain joins TRBV7-9 and TRBJ2-5, with 11 bases identical to TRBD1. J was trimmed by 5 bases and V by 4 bases; bases with no gene match: 6. CDR1 SEHNR and CDR2 FQNEAQ come from the germline V gene (reference sequence). The CDR3 covers 15 residues. CDR3 sequence: CASSYRDRGLETQYF. In DNA, the CDR3 is TGTGCCAGCAGCTACCGGGACAGGGGGTTGGAGACCCAGTACTTC.

The genes are TRBV2 and TRBJ2-5; 13 nucleotides align to TRBD2. The CDR3 length is 15 residues. Germline V gene lookup returns CDR1 SNHLY and CDR2 FYNNEI. The V gene end was trimmed by 7 bases and the J gene end by 4 bases; junction bases not matched to a gene: 6. The CDR3 region has the DNA TGTGCCAGCAAAAAAACTAGCGGGGGGGCAGAGACCCAGTACTTC. Its translation: CASKKTSGGAETQYF. The whole variable domain, remainder taken from reference TRBV2 and TRBJ2-5, is EPEVTQTPSHQVTQMGQEVILRCVPISNHLYFYWYRQILGQKVEFLVSFYNNEISEKSEIFDDQFSVERPDGSNFTLKIRSTKLEDSAMYFCASKKTSGGAETQYFGPGTRLLVL.

This CDR3 reads CAWSSKQGGGYGYTF. CDR3 bases: TGTGCCTGGAGCTCAAAACAGGGAGGCGGCTATGGCTACACCTTC. The chain carries TRBV30 and TRBJ1-2, with TRBD1 as a possible D gene (6 bases). Germline lookup yields CDR1 GTSNPN and CDR2 SVGIG (reference sequence). The length of the CDR3 is 15 residues. V was cut by 3 bases and J by 4 bases, with 18 bases left in between.

The chain links TRBV9 to TRBJ2-5; D is undetermined. Germline CDR1 SGDLS, CDR2 YYNGEE. Trimming took off 0 bases at V and 1 base at J, with 10 bases between the two ends. CDR3 size: 15 residues. The chain's CDR3 is CASSVEAGGQETQYF. The CDR3 coding sequence is TGTGCCAGCAGCGTAGAGGCAGGTGGCCAAGAGACCCAGTACTTC.

V is TRBV9 and J is TRBJ2-1; D is ambiguous. In germline, CDR1 is SGDLS, CDR2 YYNGEE. The CDR3 is 17 residues long. Trimming pared 4 bases from V and 4 bases from J, leaving 21 bases between. The CDR3: CASSCDPTGTFYNEQFF. Here the CDR3 DNA reads TGTGCCAGCAGCTGCGACCCCACTGGCACCTTTTACAATGAGCAGTTCTTC.

V gene TRBV19 combines with J gene TRBJ2-3; 9 bases map to TRBD2. The CDR3 contains 16 residues. Trimming took 3 bases from V and 4 from J; bases not matched to a gene: 8. Per germline, CDR1 LNHDA and CDR2 SQIVND (reference sequence). CDR3 region: CASSIWRGGLPDTQYF. The DNA of the CDR3 is TGTGCCAGTAGTATCTGGCGGGGGGGCCTACCAGATACGCAGTATTTT.

This sequence joins TRBV5-4 and TRBJ1-6; D uncertain. The CDR3 has 14 residues. Trimming left V 0 bases short and J 8 bases short, with 9 bases between. Germline V gene data show CDR1 as SGHNT and CDR2 as YYREEE (reference sequence). CDR3 in DNA: TGTGCCAGCAGCTTGGAAGTAGTTGATTCACCCCTCCACTTT. Protein product: CASSLEVVDSPLHF.